Sequencing of this T cell receptor beta chain was carried out in a study of control samples from healthy donors and cancer patients. The data were produced by immunoSEQ multiplex PCR, yet TCRdb's version contains in-frame clones alone and is incomplete. Of approximately 160,000 clones listed, approximately 92% are singletons. The CDR3 is 19 amino acids. From germline, CDR1 is SEHNR and CDR2 FQNEAQ (reference sequence). V was clipped by 5 bases and J by 3 bases; unmatched bases: 16. The sample comprised blood. The TCR originated in a woman aged 40 to 55 in good health. The rearrangement uses TRBV7-9 and TRBJ2-1; 10 bases match TRBD2. The CDR3 DNA is TGTGCCAGCAGCCCTCCCCAGCGGGGGGGCTTAAATCGCTACAATGAGCAGTTCTTC. Translating gives CASSPPQRGGLNRYNEQFF.